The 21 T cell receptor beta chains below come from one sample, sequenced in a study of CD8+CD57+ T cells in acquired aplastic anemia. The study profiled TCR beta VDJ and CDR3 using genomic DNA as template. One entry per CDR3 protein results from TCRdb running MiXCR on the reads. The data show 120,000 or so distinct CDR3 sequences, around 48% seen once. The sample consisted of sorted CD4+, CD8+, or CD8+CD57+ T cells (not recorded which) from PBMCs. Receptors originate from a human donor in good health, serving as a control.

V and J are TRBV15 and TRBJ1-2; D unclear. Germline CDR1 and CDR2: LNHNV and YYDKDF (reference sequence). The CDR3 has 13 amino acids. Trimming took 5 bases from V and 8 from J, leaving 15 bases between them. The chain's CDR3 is CATSGAGPKGYTF. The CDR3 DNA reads TGTGCCACCAGCGGAGCGGGCCCAAAGGGCTACACCTTC.

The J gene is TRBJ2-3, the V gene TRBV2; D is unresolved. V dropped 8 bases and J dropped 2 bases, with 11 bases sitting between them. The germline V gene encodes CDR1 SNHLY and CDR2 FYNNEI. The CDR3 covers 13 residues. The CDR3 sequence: CASGGEHTDTQYF. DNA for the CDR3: TGTGCCAGCGGTGGAGAACACACAGATACGCAGTATTTT.

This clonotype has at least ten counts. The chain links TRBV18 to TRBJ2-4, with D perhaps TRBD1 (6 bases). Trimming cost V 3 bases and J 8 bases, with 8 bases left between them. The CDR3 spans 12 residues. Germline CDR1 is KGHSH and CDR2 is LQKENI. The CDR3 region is CASSPGQHIQYF. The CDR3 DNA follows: TGTGCCAGCTCACCGGGACAACACATTCAGTACTTC.

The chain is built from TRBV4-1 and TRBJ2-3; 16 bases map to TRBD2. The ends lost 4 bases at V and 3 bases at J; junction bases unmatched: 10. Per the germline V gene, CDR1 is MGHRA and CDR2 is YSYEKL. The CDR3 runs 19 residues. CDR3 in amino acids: CASSPGTSGGAVNTDTQYF. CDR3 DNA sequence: TGCGCCAGCAGCCCAGGGACTAGCGGGGGGGCAGTCAATACAGATACGCAGTATTTT.

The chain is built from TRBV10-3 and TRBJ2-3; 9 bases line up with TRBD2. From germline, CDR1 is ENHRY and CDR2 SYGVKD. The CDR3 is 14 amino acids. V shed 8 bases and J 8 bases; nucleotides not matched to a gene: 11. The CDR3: CAIQRGEGAATQYF. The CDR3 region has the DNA TGTGCCATCCAGCGGGGGGAGGGCGCAGCTACGCAGTATTTT.

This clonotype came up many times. CDR3 sequence (DNA): TGTGCCAGCAGGATGGCTAGGAGGAGCTCCTACAATGAGCAGTTCTTC. Translation gives CASRMARRSSYNEQFF. The rearrangement links TRBV6-1 to TRBJ2-1; D might be TRBD2 (5 bases). The CDR3 contains 16 residues. Germline lookup yields CDR1 MNHNS and CDR2 SASEGT. V was shortened by 6 bases and J by 0 bases, with 15 bases between the two germline ends.

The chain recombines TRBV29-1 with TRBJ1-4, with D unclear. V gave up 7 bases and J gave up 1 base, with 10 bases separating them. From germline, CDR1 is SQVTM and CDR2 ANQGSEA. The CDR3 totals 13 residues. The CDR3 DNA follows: TGCAGCGCCGTAAGCGGAACTAATGAAAAACTGTTTTTT. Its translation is CSAVSGTNEKLFF. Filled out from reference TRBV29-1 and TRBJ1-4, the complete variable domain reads SAVISQKPSRDICQRGTSLTIQCQVDSQVTMMFWYRQQPGQSLTLIATANQGSEATYESGFVIDKFPISRPNLTFSTLTVSNMSPEDSSIYLCSAVSGTNEKLFFGSGTQLSVL.

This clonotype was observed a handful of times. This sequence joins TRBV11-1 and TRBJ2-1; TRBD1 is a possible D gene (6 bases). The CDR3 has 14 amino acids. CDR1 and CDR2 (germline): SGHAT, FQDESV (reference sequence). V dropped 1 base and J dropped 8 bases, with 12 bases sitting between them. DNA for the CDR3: TGTGCCAGCAGCTTAGAAGGGGGAGTCCATGAGCAGTTCTTC. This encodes CASSLEGGVHEQFF.

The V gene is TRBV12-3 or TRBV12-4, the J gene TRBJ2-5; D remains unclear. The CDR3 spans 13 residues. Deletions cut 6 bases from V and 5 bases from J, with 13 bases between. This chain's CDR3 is CASSLNTGETQYF. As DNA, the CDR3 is TGTGCCAGCAGCCTGAACACCGGGGAGACCCAGTACTTC.

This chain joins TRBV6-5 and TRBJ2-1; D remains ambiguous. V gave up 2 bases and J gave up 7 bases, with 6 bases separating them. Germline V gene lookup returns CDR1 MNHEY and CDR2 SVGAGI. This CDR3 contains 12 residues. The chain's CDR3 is CASSYLGNEQFF. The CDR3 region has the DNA TGTGCCAGCAGTTACCTGGGGAATGAGCAGTTCTTC.

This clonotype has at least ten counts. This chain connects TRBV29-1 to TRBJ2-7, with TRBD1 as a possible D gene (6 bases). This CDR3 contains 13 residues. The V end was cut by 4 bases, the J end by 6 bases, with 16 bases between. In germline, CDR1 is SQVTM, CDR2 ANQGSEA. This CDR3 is CSVGQGTGSEQYF. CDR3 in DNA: TGCAGCGTTGGTCAGGGGACGGGTAGCGAGCAGTACTTC.

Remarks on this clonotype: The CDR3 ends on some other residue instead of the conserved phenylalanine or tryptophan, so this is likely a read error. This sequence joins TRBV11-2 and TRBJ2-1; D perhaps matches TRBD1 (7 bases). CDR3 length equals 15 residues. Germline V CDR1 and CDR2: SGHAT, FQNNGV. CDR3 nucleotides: TGCGCCAGCAGTCGTTCGGGACTCCCAGGGGGTGAGCAGTTCCTC. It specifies CASSRSGLPGGEQFL.

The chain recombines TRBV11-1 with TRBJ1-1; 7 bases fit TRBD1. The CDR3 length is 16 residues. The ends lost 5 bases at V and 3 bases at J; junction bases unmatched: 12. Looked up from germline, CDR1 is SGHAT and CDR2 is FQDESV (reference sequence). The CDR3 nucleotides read TGTGCCAGCAGCCCTCAGGGGGTGGCCTGGGACACTGAAGCTTTCTTT. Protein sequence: CASSPQGVAWDTEAFF.

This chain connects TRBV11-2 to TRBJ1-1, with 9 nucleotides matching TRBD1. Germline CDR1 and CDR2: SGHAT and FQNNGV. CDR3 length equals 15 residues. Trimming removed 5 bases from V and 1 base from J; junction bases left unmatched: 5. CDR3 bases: TGTGCCAGCAGCATCCGGGACAGGGCGAACACTGAAGCTTTCTTT. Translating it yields CASSIRDRANTEAFF.

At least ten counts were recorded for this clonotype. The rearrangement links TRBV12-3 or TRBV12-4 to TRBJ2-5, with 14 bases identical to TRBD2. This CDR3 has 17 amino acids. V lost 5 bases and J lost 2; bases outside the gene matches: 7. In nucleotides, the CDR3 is TGTGCCAGCAGTCCCGGACTAGCGGGGGGTCCGCAAGAGACCCAGTACTTC. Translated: CASSPGLAGGPQETQYF.

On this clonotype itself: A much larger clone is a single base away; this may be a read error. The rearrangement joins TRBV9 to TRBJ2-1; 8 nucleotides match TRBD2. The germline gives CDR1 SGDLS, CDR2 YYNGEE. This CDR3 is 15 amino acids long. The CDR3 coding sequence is TGTGCCGGCAGCGTAGGAGGGGATCTAGCGGGTGAGCAGTTCTTC. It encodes CAGSVGGDLAGEQFF.

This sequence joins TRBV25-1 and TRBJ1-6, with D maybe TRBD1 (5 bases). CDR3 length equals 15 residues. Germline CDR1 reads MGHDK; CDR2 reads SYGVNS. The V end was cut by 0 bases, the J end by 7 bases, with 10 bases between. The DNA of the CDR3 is TGTGCCAGCAGTGAATATGGCAGGGCCAATTCACCCCTCCACTTT. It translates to CASSEYGRANSPLHF.

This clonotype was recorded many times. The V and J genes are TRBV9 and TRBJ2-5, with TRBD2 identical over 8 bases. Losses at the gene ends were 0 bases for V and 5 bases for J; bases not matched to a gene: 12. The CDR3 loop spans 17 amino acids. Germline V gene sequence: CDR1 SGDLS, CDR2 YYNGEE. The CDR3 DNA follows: TGTGCCAGCAGCGTAGCTCGGGTAGCGGGGATGGGGGAGACCCAGTACTTC. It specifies CASSVARVAGMGETQYF.

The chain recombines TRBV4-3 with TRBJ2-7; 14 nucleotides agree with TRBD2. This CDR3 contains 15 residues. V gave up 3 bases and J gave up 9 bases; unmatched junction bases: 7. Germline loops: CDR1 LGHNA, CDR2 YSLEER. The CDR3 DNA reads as TGCGCCAGCAGCCAGGGACTAGCGGGAGACAATGGGCAGTACTTC. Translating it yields CASSQGLAGDNGQYF.

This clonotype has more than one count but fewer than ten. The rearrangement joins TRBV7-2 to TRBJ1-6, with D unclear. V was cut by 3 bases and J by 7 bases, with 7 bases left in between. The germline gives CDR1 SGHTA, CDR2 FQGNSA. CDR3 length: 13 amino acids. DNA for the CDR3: TGTGCCAGCAGCTTCGGAGGGAATTCACCCCTCCACTTT. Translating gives CASSFGGNSPLHF.

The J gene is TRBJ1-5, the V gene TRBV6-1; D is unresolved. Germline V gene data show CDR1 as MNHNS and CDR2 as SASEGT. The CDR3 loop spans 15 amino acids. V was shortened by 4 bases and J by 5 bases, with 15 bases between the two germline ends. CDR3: CASSVSPEYYQPQHF. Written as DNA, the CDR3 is TGTGCCAGCAGTGTCTCGCCCGAATATTATCAGCCCCAGCATTTT.